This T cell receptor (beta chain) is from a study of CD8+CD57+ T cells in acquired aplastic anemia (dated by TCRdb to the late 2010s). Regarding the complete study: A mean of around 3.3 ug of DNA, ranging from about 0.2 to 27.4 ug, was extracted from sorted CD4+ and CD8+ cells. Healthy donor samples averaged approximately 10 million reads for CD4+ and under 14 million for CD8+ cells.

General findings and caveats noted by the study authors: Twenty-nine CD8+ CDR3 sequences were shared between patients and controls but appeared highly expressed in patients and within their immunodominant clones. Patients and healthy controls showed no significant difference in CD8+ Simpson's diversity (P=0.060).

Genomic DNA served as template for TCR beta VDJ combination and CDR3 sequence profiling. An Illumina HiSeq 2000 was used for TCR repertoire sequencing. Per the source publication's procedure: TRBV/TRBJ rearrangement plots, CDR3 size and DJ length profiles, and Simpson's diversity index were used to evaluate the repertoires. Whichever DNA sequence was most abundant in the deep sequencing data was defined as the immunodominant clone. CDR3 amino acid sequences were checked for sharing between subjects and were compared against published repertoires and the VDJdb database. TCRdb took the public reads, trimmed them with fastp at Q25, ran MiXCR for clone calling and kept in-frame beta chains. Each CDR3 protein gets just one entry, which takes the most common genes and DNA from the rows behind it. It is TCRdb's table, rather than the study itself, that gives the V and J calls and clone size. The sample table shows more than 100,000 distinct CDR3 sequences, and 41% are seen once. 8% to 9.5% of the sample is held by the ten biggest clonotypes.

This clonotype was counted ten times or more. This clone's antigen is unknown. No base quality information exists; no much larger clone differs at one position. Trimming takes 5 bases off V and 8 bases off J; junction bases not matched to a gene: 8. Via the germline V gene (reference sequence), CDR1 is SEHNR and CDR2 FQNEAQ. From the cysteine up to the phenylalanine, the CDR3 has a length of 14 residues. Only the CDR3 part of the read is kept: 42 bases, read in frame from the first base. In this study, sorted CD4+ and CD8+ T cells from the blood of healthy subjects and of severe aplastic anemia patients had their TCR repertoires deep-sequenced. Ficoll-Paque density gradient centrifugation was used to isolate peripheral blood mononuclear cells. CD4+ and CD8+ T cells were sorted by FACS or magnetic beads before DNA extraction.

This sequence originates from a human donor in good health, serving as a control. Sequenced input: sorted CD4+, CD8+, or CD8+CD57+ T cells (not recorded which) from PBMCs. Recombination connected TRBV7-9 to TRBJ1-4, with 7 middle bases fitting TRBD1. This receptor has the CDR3 CASSLTGEGEKLFF. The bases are TGTGCCAGCAGCCTAACAGGGGAAGGGGAAAAACTGTTTTTT.